Below, one TCR beta chain is given with its context. This sample's treatment: roughly 20 received Ad26.COV2.S at low or high dose, single or two shots; 5 received placebo; per-sample allocation not given. Sampling was performed 63 days after the first vaccine or placebo injection. This sample is part of a study of Ad26.COV2.S vaccination and SARS-CoV-2 variants. Profiling relied on immunoSEQ multiplex PCR, and the TCRdb table lists in-frame clones only, not all of them. The sample holds approximately 360,000 clones, under 90% seen once. V dropped 6 bases and J dropped 2 bases, with 14 bases sitting between them. Germline CDR1 KGHSH, CDR2 LQKENI. The length of the CDR3 is 15 residues.

Source: peripheral blood, taken in a trial of Ad26.COV2.S vaccine versus placebo. The source of this sequence is a person aged 18-65 years who received the Ad26.COV2.S COVID-19 vaccine or a placebo. The chain uses TRBV18 and TRBJ2-1, with a tentative D call TRBD2 (6 bases). The CDR3 coding sequence is TGTGCCAGCTCGGGCGGGTCGGGGGCCTACAATGAGCAGTTCTTC. Encoded protein: CASSGGSGAYNEQFF.